This TCR beta chain originates from a study of glioma-infiltrating T cells after dendritic cell vaccination. This CDR3 region has 15 residues. Germline V gene lookup returns CDR1 SGHNT and CDR2 YYREEE (reference sequence). The junction had 10 bases not matched to a gene; V was cut back by 0 bases and J by 8 bases. Using immunoSEQ multiplex PCR, the repertoire was profiled, and TCRdb retains in-frame clones only, with some absent. The table includes about 50,000 clones, 65% to 90% detected once. V usage is TRBV5-4 and J usage is TRBJ1-1; 7 bases line up with TRBD1. The specimen was blood, collected before dendritic cell vaccination. The TCR originated in a human donor with glioblastoma. CDR3 in amino acids: CASSLGGGTRGEAFF. DNA for the CDR3: TGTGCCAGCAGCTTGGGTGGGGGCACCAGGGGGGAAGCTTTCTTT.